A single sample is the source of the 22 T cell receptor beta chains below, sequenced in a study of blood T cells in healthy people across ages. The use of a sample-barcoded 5' primer and a J-beta primer mix characterized a second PCR of 7 to 11 cycles. Using its own MiXCR run on the 5' RACE reads, TCRdb lists one record per CDR3 protein. The table includes about 900,000 distinct CDR3 sequences, around 48% detected once. Material: blood. The receptor source for this set is a man between 25 and 39 years old in good health.

This clonotype showed up many times. The rearrangement links TRBV29-1 to TRBJ2-3; D not resolved. The CDR3 loop spans 13 amino acids. V lost 3 bases and J 0 bases, leaving 7 bases between the germline ends. The germline CDR1 and CDR2 sequences are SQVTM and ANQGSEA. CDR3 DNA: TGCAGCGTTGATGTGTTTAGCACAGATACGCAGTATTTT. Amino acid sequence: CSVDVFSTDTQYF.

The chain combines TRBV15 with TRBJ1-2; D might be TRBD1 (6 bases). Germline V gives CDR1 LNHNV, CDR2 YYDKDF (reference sequence). V lost 0 bases and J 6 bases, leaving 11 bases between the germline ends. CDR3 length equals 14 residues. CDR3 sequence (DNA): TGTGCCACCAGCAGAGATCAGGGGATGAATGGCTACACCTTC. Amino acids: CATSRDQGMNGYTF.

This clonotype was seen a few times. The rearrangement links TRBV7-2 to TRBJ2-1; 10 bases align to TRBD2. CDR1 and CDR2 from the germline V gene are SGHTA and FQGNSA. V lost 4 bases and J lost 6; bases outside the gene matches: 9. The CDR3 loop spans 16 amino acids. CDR3 bases: TGTGCCAGCAGCTACTATAGCGGGGGGCCAGTCAATGAGCAGTTCTTC. Its translation is CASSYYSGGPVNEQFF.

This rearrangement joins TRBV9 to TRBJ2-3, with 8 bases aligning to TRBD2. The V and J ends lost 2 bases and 2 bases, in that order; junction bases with no gene match: 4. Germline CDR1 is SGDLS and CDR2 is YYNGEE. This CDR3 has 15 residues. CDR3 in amino acids: CASSVILADTDTQYF. The CDR3 bases are TGTGCCAGCAGCGTGATACTAGCGGACACAGATACGCAGTATTTT.

This clonotype appeared a single time. This rearrangement joins TRBV20-1 to TRBJ2-1; 14 nucleotides agree with TRBD2. The V gene end was trimmed by 5 bases and the J gene end by 9 bases; junction bases not matched to a gene: 6. CDR3 length: 14 amino acids. Germline V CDR1 and CDR2: DFQATT, SNEGSKA (reference sequence). The CDR3 DNA is TGCAGTGCTGAAGGACTAGCGGGGGGTCGTGAGCAGTTCTTC. This encodes CSAEGLAGGREQFF.

This chain links TRBV28 with TRBJ1-4; 9 nucleotides match TRBD1. J lost 8 bases, V lost 8 bases, and 12 bases had no gene match. CDR1 is MDHEN and CDR2 is SYDVKM in the germline V gene. The CDR3 has 15 amino acids. The CDR3 sequence is CASQFPGQGREKLFF. The CDR3 DNA reads as TGTGCCAGCCAGTTCCCGGGACAGGGCAGGGAAAAACTGTTTTTT.

This clonotype turned up a few times. V and J are TRBV7-9 and TRBJ2-4; maybe TRBD2 (6 bases). The CDR3 contains 13 residues. Deletions cut 8 bases from V and 6 bases from J, with 14 bases between. Germline assignment: CDR1 SEHNR and CDR2 FQNEAQ (reference sequence). CDR3 residues: CASPRVGGNIQYF. The CDR3 DNA follows: TGTGCCAGCCCCAGGGTCGGGGGAAACATTCAGTACTTC.

This clonotype was counted between two and nine times. The chain uses TRBV12-3 or TRBV12-4 and TRBJ2-5; 9 nucleotides align to TRBD1. CDR3 size: 15 residues. The V gene end was trimmed by 4 bases and the J gene end by 3 bases; junction bases not matched to a gene: 6. CDR3 in amino acids: CASSSHGTGKETQYF. For the CDR3, the DNA is TGTGCCAGCAGTTCGCACGGGACAGGGAAAGAGACCCAGTACTTC.

This clonotype was seen a handful of times. The chain joins TRBV3-1 to TRBJ2-3, with D perhaps given as TRBD1 or TRBD2 (6 bases each). CDR3 size: 14 residues. The germline gives CDR1 LGHDT, CDR2 YNNKEL (reference sequence). The V end was cut by 1 base, the J end by 8 bases, with 13 bases between. The CDR3 DNA follows: TGTGCCAGCAGCCAAGCGGGGGCCCCCGGTACGCAGTATTTT. Residues: CASSQAGAPGTQYF.

This clonotype appeared a few times. The chain recombines TRBV5-1 with TRBJ2-7; D remains unclear. Germline CDR1 reads SGHRS; CDR2 reads YFSETQ. V was clipped by 1 base and J by 5 bases, with 4 bases between them. This CDR3 comprises 11 residues. The CDR3 loop is CASSLMDEQYF. CDR3 sequence (DNA): TGCGCCAGCAGCTTGATGGACGAGCAGTACTTC.

V gene TRBV5-4 combines with J gene TRBJ2-2; 10 nucleotides line up with TRBD2. The CDR3 sequence is 18 residues long. Trimming cost V 4 bases and J 2 bases; bases outside gene matches: 11. CDR1 is SGHNT and CDR2 is YYREEE in the germline V gene (reference sequence). In nucleotides, the CDR3 is TGTGCCAGCAGCACTGGGACTAGCGAGGGAACAAACACCGGGGAGCTGTTTTTT. Translation gives CASSTGTSEGTNTGELFF.

This clonotype has a count of ten or more. This chain links TRBV3-1 with TRBJ1-2, with 11 bases lining up with TRBD1. Germline lookup yields CDR1 LGHDT and CDR2 YNNKEL (reference sequence). The ends lost 4 bases at V and 6 bases at J; junction bases unmatched: 1. The length of the CDR3 is 13 residues. CDR3 sequence: CASSRDRGDGYTF. CDR3 sequence (DNA): TGTGCCAGCAGCCGGGACAGGGGGGATGGCTACACCTTC.

In its sample, this clonotype was seen a few times. The V and J genes are TRBV20-1 and TRBJ2-3; 7 bases match TRBD2. The trim removed 5 bases at V and 3 bases at J, leaving 11 bases unmatched. Germline CDR1 DFQATT, CDR2 SNEGSKA (reference sequence). CDR3 length: 15 residues. CDR3 residues: CSAYYLAVKTDTQYF. CDR3 coding DNA: TGCAGTGCTTATTATCTAGCGGTGAAAACAGATACGCAGTATTTT.

The chain uses TRBV9 and TRBJ1-6; D is uncertain. Germline V CDR1 and CDR2: SGDLS, YYNGEE. V lost 4 bases, J lost 10 bases, and 21 bases lay in between. The CDR3 is 16 amino acids. For the CDR3, the DNA is TGTGCCAGCAGCCCCCAGCAGGAGCTATCCTACTCACCCCTCCACTTT. It is translated as CASSPQQELSYSPLHF.

This clonotype was observed a few times. This rearrangement joins TRBV20-1 to TRBJ2-3, with 8 positions matching TRBD2. The CDR3 is made up of 14 amino acids. V trimming: 5 bases; J trimming: 4 bases; junction bases outside the gene matches: 8. Looked up from germline, CDR1 is DFQATT and CDR2 is SNEGSKA (reference sequence). The CDR3 coding sequence is TGCAGTGCTCCGGGACTAGGCCGGCCAGATACGCAGTATTTT. Its protein product is CSAPGLGRPDTQYF.

The CDR3 here is CASSPTAPHEQYF. In DNA form, the CDR3 reads TGTGCCAGCAGCCCGACTGCCCCCCACGAGCAGTACTTC. The J gene is TRBJ2-7, the V gene TRBV6-5; D remains unclear. The germline gives CDR1 MNHEY, CDR2 SVGAGI. This CDR3 is built from 13 residues. With 6 bases removed from V and 5 bases from J, the gap between germline ends came to 14 bases.

A note on this clonotype: A read error may be the cause here, since a much bigger clone is one base away. This chain links TRBV20-1 with TRBJ1-2, with D hard to call. Trimming left V 0 bases short and J 3 bases short, with 11 bases between. CDR3 length: 14 residues. CDR1 is DFQATT and CDR2 is SNEGSKA in the germline V gene (reference sequence). CDR3: CSARDPGFDYGYTF. The DNA for the CDR3 is TGCAGTGCTAGAGATCCCGGGTTTGACTATGGCTACACCTTC.

This chain joins TRBV29-1 and TRBJ2-7, with unresolved D. Trimming cost V 4 bases and J 2 bases, with 12 bases left between them. Germline V gives CDR1 SQVTM, CDR2 ANQGSEA. CDR3 size: 13 residues. The DNA for the CDR3 is TGCAGCGTTGCCCGCAGGTTGGCCTACGAGCAGTACTTC. Amino acids: CSVARRLAYEQYF.

In its sample, this clonotype was seen a few times. The V call is TRBV6-2 or TRBV6-3, the J call TRBJ2-3, with 10 bases fitting TRBD2. J gave up 1 base and V 6 bases, and 7 bases lay outside the gene matches. The CDR3 consists of 16 residues. The V gene's germline CDR1 is MNHEY and CDR2 SVGEGT. The CDR3 nucleotides read TGTGCCAGCAGCCGCCCCGGACTAGCGGGCACAGATACGCAGTATTTT. This sequence encodes CASSRPGLAGTDTQYF.

The chain carries TRBV12-3 or TRBV12-4 and TRBJ2-7; 11 nucleotides line up with TRBD2. The V gene end was trimmed by 3 bases and the J gene end by 4 bases; junction bases not matched to a gene: 8. The CDR3 spans 16 residues. For the CDR3, the DNA is TGTGCCAGCAGTTTTGCCCGACTAGCGGGGAATTACGAGCAGTACTTC. It specifies CASSFARLAGNYEQYF.

A remark on this clonotype: A much bigger clone sits one base away, suggesting this may be a read error. CDR3 region: CSARGGVDTHYF. The DNA for the CDR3 is TGCAGTGCTAGAGGGGGGGTGGATACGCACTATTTT. The rearrangement links TRBV20-1 to TRBJ2-3; D perhaps matches TRBD2 (6 bases). This CDR3 spans 12 amino acids. The V gene's germline CDR1 is DFQATT and CDR2 SNEGSKA (reference sequence).

The gene calls are TRBV29-1 and TRBJ2-4; 7 positions agree with TRBD2. Trimming cost V 6 bases and J 0 bases; bases outside gene matches: 5. The CDR3 length is 14 residues. Per germline, CDR1 SQVTM and CDR2 ANQGSEA. For the CDR3, the DNA is TGCAGCGTGGGCGGGAGACTAGCCAAAAACATTCAGTACTTC. Amino acids: CSVGGRLAKNIQYF.